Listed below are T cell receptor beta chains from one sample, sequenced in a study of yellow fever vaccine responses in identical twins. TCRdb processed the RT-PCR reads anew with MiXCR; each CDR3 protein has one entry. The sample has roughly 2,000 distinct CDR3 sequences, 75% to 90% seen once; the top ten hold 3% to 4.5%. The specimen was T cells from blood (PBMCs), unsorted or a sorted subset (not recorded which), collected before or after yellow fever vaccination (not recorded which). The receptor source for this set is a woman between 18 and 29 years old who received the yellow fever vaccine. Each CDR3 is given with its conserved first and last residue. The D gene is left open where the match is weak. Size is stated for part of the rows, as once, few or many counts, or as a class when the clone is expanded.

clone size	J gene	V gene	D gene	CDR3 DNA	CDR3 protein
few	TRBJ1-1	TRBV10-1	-	TGCGCCAGCAGTGACGGCAGGGAGGCTTTCTTT	CASSDGREAFF
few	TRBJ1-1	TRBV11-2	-	TGTGCCAGCAGCTTAGAACCCCTAACGACTGCTTTCTTT	CASSLEPLTTAFF
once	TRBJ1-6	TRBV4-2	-	TGTGCCAGCAGCCAAGAGGGCCTTAATTCACCCCTCCACTTT	CASSQEGLNSPLHF
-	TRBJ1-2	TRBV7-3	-	TGTGCCAGCAGCTTAACATGGCAGGGGTTTGGCTACACCTTC	CASSLTWQGFGYTF
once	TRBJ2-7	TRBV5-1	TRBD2	TGCGCCAGCAGCCCCCAGTTCGGGAGGACCTACGAGCAGTACTTC	CASSPQFGRTYEQYF
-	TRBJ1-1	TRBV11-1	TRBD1	TGTGCCAGCAGCCCCGGGACAGGGAACACTGAAGCTTTCTTT	CASSPGTGNTEAFF
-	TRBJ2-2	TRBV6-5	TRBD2	TGTGCCAGCAGTTACTACGGCGGGAGGATGAACACCGGGGAGCTGTTTTTT	CASSYYGGRMNTGELFF
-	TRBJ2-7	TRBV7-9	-	TGTGCCAGCAGCCCCCAGGACGAGCAGTACTTC	CASSPQDEQYF
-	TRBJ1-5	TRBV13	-	TGTGCCAGCAGGGGAACGGGCAATCAGCCCCAGCATTTT	CASRGTGNQPQHF
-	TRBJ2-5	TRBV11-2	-	TGTGCCAGCAGCTTAGGAGAAAAAGAGACCCAGTACTTC	CASSLGEKETQYF
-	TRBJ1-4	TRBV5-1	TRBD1	TGCGCCAGCAGCTTGGAACCGGGACAGGGGCATGAAAAACTGTTTTTT	CASSLEPGQGHEKLFF
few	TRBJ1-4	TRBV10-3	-	TGTGCCACCCAGGGAGTAAATAATGAAAAACTGTTTTTT	CATQGVNNEKLFF
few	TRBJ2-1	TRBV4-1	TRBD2	TGCGCCAGCAGCCGTAGCGGGGGGGCCTTAGATGAGCAGTTCTTC	CASSRSGGALDEQFF
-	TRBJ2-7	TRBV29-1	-	TGCAGCGTTGAAGACAGTTCCTACGAGCAGTACTTC	CSVEDSSYEQYF
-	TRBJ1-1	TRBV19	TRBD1	TGTGCCAGTAGTCCCACCGGGACAGATGAAGCTTTCTTT	CASSPTGTDEAFF
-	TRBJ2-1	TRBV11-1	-	TGTTCAGGAGGGGCCTCCTACAATGAGCAGTTCTTC	CSGGASYNEQFF
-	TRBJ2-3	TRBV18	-	TGTGCCAGCTCACCAATCGGCCACGGAGGCACAGATACGCAGTATTTT	CASSPIGHGGTDTQYF
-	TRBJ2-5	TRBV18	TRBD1	TGTGCCAGCTCACCACAAGGGACAGGGGGAAAAGAGACCCAGTACTTC	CASSPQGTGGKETQYF
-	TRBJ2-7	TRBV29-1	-	TGCAGCGTCCAAAGGCGCCTAGCCGGGGTAGGGGAGCAGTACTTC	CSVQRRLAGVGEQYF